This entry lists 23 T cell receptor beta chains sequenced from one sample in a study of regulatory T cells in long-lasting Graves disease. CDR3-region Arm-PCR and iRepertoire HTBI primers produced the TCR beta libraries. TCRdb recomputed calls from the multiplex PCR reads with MiXCR, one row per CDR3 protein. This sample carries about 530,000 distinct CDR3 sequences, 16% of them seen once, and the ten largest clones take around a quarter. Documented time point: newly diagnosed GD, antithyroid drugs for less than 3 months. Extracted RNA from PBMCs served as the source of the TCR library. Separately, the same data were catalogued under a study of T cells in Graves' hyperthyroidism and ophthalmopathy.

This sample comprised peripheral blood mononuclear cells (PBMCs), obtained at new diagnosis, from a patient treated with antithyroid drugs. These receptors all stem from a middle-aged woman with Graves disease.

This clonotype was observed a handful of times. The chain links TRBV6-1 to TRBJ2-1; perhaps TRBD1 as D (6 bases). Trimming took off 6 bases at V and 7 bases at J, with 10 bases between the two ends. Germline CDR1 reads MNHNS; CDR2 reads SASEGT. The CDR3 totals 12 residues. CDR3 coding DNA: TGTGCCAGCAGGAACAGGGTTAATGAGCAGTTCTTC. It is translated as CASRNRVNEQFF.

This clonotype was found many times. The V and J genes are TRBV11-2 and TRBJ1-6; D is unresolved. Germline CDR1 reads SGHAT; CDR2 reads FQNNGV. Trimming cost V 0 bases and J 7 bases, with 10 bases left between them. This CDR3 has 15 amino acids. The CDR3 is CASSLDQTGNSPLHF. In nucleotides, the CDR3 is TGTGCCAGCAGCTTAGATCAAACGGGGAATTCACCCCTCCACTTT.

This clonotype was seen at least ten times. The chain employs TRBV12-3 or TRBV12-4 and TRBJ2-3; unclear D gene. This CDR3 has 15 amino acids. Deletions cut 8 bases from V and 3 bases from J, with 18 bases between. CDR3 sequence (DNA): TGTGCCAGCCAATCCCGGAGTCGGCCAACAGATACGCAGTATTTT. It codes for CASQSRSRPTDTQYF.

This clonotype showed up just a few times. The gene calls are TRBV6-1 and TRBJ1-5, with a tentative D call TRBD1 (6 bases). Trimming removed 6 bases at V and 11 bases at J, with 14 bases between. CDR1 MNHNS and CDR2 SASEGT come from the germline V gene. The CDR3 totals 12 residues. This CDR3 is CASSAQGPAQHF. CDR3 in DNA: TGTGCCAGCAGCGCCCAGGGGCCGGCCCAGCATTTT.

This clonotype was counted at least ten times. V and J are TRBV28 and TRBJ1-6, with D unresolved. This CDR3 spans 14 amino acids. V dropped 1 base and J dropped 10 bases, with 11 bases sitting between them. Germline CDR1 is MDHEN and CDR2 is SYDVKM. CDR3 loop: CASSLSLAGSPLHF. The CDR3 DNA follows: TGTGCCAGCAGTTTATCCCTGGCGGGATCACCCCTCCACTTT. Complete variable domain (other parts from reference TRBV28 and TRBJ1-6): DVKVTQSSRYLVKRTGEKVFLECVQDMDHENMFWYRQDPGLGLRLIYFSYDVKMKEKGDIPEGYSVSREKKERFSLILESASTNQTSMYLCASSLSLAGSPLHFGNGTRLTVT.

At least ten counts were recorded for this clonotype. The rearrangement uses TRBV18 and TRBJ1-1; D gene unclear. The V gene's germline CDR1 is KGHSH and CDR2 LQKENI. V dropped 8 bases and J dropped 0 bases, with 13 bases sitting between them. The CDR3 is made up of 14 amino acids. This CDR3 reads CASTARELNTEAFF. The CDR3 DNA reads as TGTGCCAGCACCGCGAGGGAGCTGAACACTGAAGCTTTCTTT.

This clonotype was counted only a few times. The chain recombines TRBV6-5 with TRBJ1-5; tentative D call: TRBD1 (5 bases). Germline V gene data show CDR1 as MNHEY and CDR2 as SVGAGI. V was clipped by 1 base and J by 0 bases, with 10 bases between them. The CDR3 covers 16 residues. The CDR3 DNA follows: TGTGCCAGCAGTTACTTGACAGCCTATAGCAATCAGCCCCAGCATTTT. It is translated as CASSYLTAYSNQPQHF.

At least ten counts were recorded for this clonotype. The CDR3 nucleotides read TGTGCCAGCAGCCAAGGCGAGCAGTACTTC. This encodes CASSQGEQYF. The chain joins TRBV3-1 to TRBJ2-7; unclear D gene. Per germline, CDR1 LGHDT and CDR2 YNNKEL (reference sequence). V shed 1 base and J shed 6 bases, with 1 base lying between them. This CDR3 spans 10 amino acids.

This clonotype appeared a few times. The CDR3 here is CASSRGGTGEGYEQYF. The CDR3 nucleotides read TGCGCCAGCAGCCGAGGAGGGACAGGGGAAGGGTACGAGCAGTACTTC. The chain combines TRBV5-1 with TRBJ2-7; the match to TRBD1 covers 10 bases. The length of the CDR3 is 16 residues. V dropped 4 bases and J dropped 4; count of bases not matched to a gene: 11. Germline V gene data show CDR1 as SGHRS and CDR2 as YFSETQ.

In this sample, this clonotype turned up a few times. This chain links TRBV28 with TRBJ1-3; TRBD1 is a possible D gene (6 bases). The CDR3 is 17 residues long. Germline V gene lookup returns CDR1 MDHEN and CDR2 SYDVKM. Trimming took 1 base from V and 2 from J, leaving 15 bases between them. CDR3 residues: CASSLSSTTGAGNTIYF. The CDR3, as DNA: TGTGCCAGCAGTTTATCCTCGACGACAGGTGCTGGAAACACCATATATTTT.

This clonotype has a count of ten or more. The chain uses TRBV7-3 and TRBJ2-2; the D gene is possibly TRBD1 (5 bases). CDR3 length: 16 residues. The ends were cut back, 5 bases at V and 1 base at J, with 14 bases in the middle. Per the germline V gene, CDR1 is SGHTA and CDR2 is FQGTGA. CDR3 sequence: CASSPWTTLNTGELFF. The CDR3 nucleotides are TGTGCCAGCAGCCCGTGGACAACCCTGAACACCGGGGAGCTGTTTTTT.

The rearrangement uses TRBV11-2 and TRBJ2-7; D possibly corresponds to TRBD2 (6 bases). CDR3 length: 14 amino acids. Germline V lookup: CDR1 SGHAT, CDR2 FQNNGV. The germline V and J ends were trimmed by 3 bases and 7 bases, with 16 bases remaining between them. CDR3 sequence reads: CASSFQGSGLEQYF. The CDR3 nucleotides are TGTGCCAGCAGCTTCCAGGGCAGCGGGTTGGAGCAGTACTTC. The full variable domain, rest sourced from reference TRBV11-2 and TRBJ2-7, is EAGVAQSPRYKIIEKRQSVAFWCNPISGHATLYWYQQILGQGPKLLIQFQNNGVVDDSQLPKDRFSAERLKGVDSTLKIQPAKLEDSAVYLCASSFQGSGLEQYFGPGTRLTVT.

This clonotype came up many times. A junction boundary mismatches the germline segment, possibly from a read error. V and J are TRBV29-1 and TRBJ1-2; D ambiguous. The germline V gene encodes CDR1 SQVTM and CDR2 ANQGSEA. This CDR3 comprises 13 residues. CDR3 in DNA: TGCAGCGTTGAAGATCCGATTTGGGCCCGCAGATACTTC. Encoded protein: CSVEDPIWARRYF.

The rearrangement links TRBV12-3 or TRBV12-4 to TRBJ1-2, with a weak D call TRBD1 (5 bases). The V gene lost 5 bases and the J gene lost 8 bases, with 15 bases spanning the gap. The CDR3 has 13 residues. CDR3 sequence: CASSEWQGSGYTF. The CDR3 DNA reads as TGTGCCAGCAGTGAATGGCAGGGTTCGGGCTACACCTTC.

This clonotype was detected many times. V and J are TRBV20-1 and TRBJ2-3, with 9 bases aligning to TRBD2. Trimming at V came to 6 bases and at J to 7 bases, leaving 8 bases not matched to a gene. Germline lookup yields CDR1 DFQATT and CDR2 SNEGSKA (reference sequence). This CDR3 is built from 13 residues. CDR3 nucleotides: TGCAGTGCCCTGGCGGGGGGGCTATATACGCAGTATTTT. Translating gives CSALAGGLYTQYF.

This clonotype was counted many times. V usage is TRBV12-3 or TRBV12-4 and J usage is TRBJ1-1; the D is unclear. The V and J ends lost 5 bases and 1 base respectively, with 14 bases between them. This CDR3 has 15 residues. For the CDR3, the DNA is TGTGCCAGCAGTGCCAGACTGAGTTCGAACACTGAAGCTTTCTTT. This translates into CASSARLSSNTEAFF.

This clonotype appeared many times. V gene TRBV12-3 or TRBV12-4 combines with J gene TRBJ1-1, with D hard to call. The CDR3 loop spans 12 amino acids. Trimming stripped 6 bases from V and 5 bases from J, with 10 bases between. The CDR3 DNA is TGTGCCAGCAGGAACGTAGGGACTGAAGCTTTCTTT. This sequence encodes CASRNVGTEAFF.

The sample holds many counts of this clonotype. V gene TRBV7-2 combines with J gene TRBJ2-3; perhaps D is TRBD1 or TRBD2 (5 bases each). This CDR3 spans 14 amino acids. V dropped 5 bases and J dropped 5 bases, with 14 bases sitting between them. Germline lookup yields CDR1 SGHTA and CDR2 FQGNSA. The CDR3 protein is CASSLGGREDTQYF. The CDR3 coding sequence is TGTGCCAGCAGCCTAGGAGGCAGGGAAGATACGCAGTATTTT. Full variable domain (outside the CDR3, taken from reference TRBV7-2 and TRBJ2-3): GAGVSQSPSNKVTEKGKDVELRCDPISGHTALYWYRQSLGQGLEFLIYFQGNSAPDKSGLPSDRFSAERTGGSVSTLTIQRTQQEDSAVYLCASSLGGREDTQYFGPGTRLTVL.

This clonotype was found many times. This chain uses TRBV6-1 with TRBJ2-5; maybe TRBD1 (6 bases). Germline CDR1 and CDR2: MNHNS and SASEGT. V lost 3 bases to trimming and J lost 5 bases, with 16 bases between them. The CDR3 is 15 residues long. The CDR3 loop reads CASSEGPTGWETQYF. CDR3 coding DNA: TGTGCCAGCAGTGAGGGGCCAACAGGGTGGGAGACCCAGTACTTC.

This clonotype was recorded at least ten times. The chain is built from TRBV7-6 and TRBJ1-1; TRBD1 agrees at 7 bases. Trimming took 5 bases from V and 6 from J; bases not matched to a gene: 12. The CDR3 contains 15 residues. Germline values: CDR1 SGHVS, CDR2 FNYEAQ. CDR3 DNA sequence: TGTGCCAGCAGCAGAAAGGGGGCTGCGGACTCTGAAGCTTTCTTT. This encodes CASSRKGAADSEAFF.

This clonotype has a count of ten or more. This chain uses TRBV30 with TRBJ1-1; D is unclear. The CDR3 length is 11 residues. Trimming left V 1 base short and J 5 bases short, with 5 bases between. Germline V gives CDR1 GTSNPN, CDR2 SVGIG (reference sequence). CDR3 nucleotide sequence: TGTGCCTGGAGTGAGAGGACTGAAGCTTTCTTT. This sequence encodes CAWSERTEAFF. Using reference TRBV30 and TRBJ1-1 for the parts outside the CDR3, the full variable domain is SQTIHQWPATLVQPVGSPLSLECTVEGTSNPNLYWYRQAAGRGLQLLFYSVGIGQISSEVPQNLSASRPQDRQFILSSKKLLLSDSGFYLCAWSERTEAFFGQGTRLTVV.

This clonotype was seen repeatedly, ten times or more. The gene calls are TRBV3-1 and TRBJ1-1; 8 bases agree with TRBD1. The CDR3 is 12 residues long. Germline CDR1 reads LGHDT; CDR2 reads YNNKEL (reference sequence). V shed 3 bases, J shed 11 bases, and the junction held 5 bases outside the gene matches. The CDR3: CASSHQGARAFF. The DNA of the CDR3 is TGTGCCAGCAGCCACCAGGGGGCGAGGGCTTTCTTT.

About this clonotype itself: With a much larger clone just one base away, this may be a read error. The chain links TRBV28 to TRBJ2-7; D remains ambiguous. V was cut by 0 bases and J by 10 bases, with 19 bases left in between. This CDR3 contains 15 residues. Germline loops: CDR1 MDHEN, CDR2 SYDVKM. CDR3 residues: CASSLWGWAQEIQYF. CDR3 sequence (DNA): TGTGCCAGCAGTTTATGGGGGTGGGCCCAAGAGATCCAGTACTTC.